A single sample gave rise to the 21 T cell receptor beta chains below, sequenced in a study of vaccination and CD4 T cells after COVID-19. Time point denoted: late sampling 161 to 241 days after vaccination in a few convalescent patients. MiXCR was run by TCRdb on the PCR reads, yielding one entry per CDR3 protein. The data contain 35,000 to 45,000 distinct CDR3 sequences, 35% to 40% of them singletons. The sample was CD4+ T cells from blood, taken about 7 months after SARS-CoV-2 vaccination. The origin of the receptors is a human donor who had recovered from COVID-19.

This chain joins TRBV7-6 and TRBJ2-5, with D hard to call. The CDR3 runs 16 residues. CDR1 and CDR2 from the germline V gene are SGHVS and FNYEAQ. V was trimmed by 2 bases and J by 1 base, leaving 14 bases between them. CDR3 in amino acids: CASSLRAQPAQETQYF. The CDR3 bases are TGTGCCAGCAGCTTAAGAGCTCAACCGGCCCAAGAGACCCAGTACTTC.

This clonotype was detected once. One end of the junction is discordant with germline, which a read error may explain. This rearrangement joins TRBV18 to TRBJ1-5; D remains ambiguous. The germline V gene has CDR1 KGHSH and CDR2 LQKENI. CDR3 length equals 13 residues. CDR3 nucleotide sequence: TGTGCCAGCCCACCATCTAGGAATCAGCCCCAGCATTTT. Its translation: CASPPSRNQPQHF.

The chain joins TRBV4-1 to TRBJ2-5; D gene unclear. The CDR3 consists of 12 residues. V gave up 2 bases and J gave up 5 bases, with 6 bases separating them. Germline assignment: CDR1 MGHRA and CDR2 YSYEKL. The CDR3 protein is CASSQTGETQYF. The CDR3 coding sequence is TGCGCCAGCAGCCAAACTGGCGAGACCCAGTACTTC.

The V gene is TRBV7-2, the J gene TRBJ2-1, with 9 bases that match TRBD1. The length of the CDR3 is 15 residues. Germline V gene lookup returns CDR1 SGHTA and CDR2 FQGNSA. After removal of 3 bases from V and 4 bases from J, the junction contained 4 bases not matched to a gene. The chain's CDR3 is CASSFDRGAYNEQFF. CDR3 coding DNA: TGTGCCAGCAGCTTCGACAGGGGGGCTTACAATGAGCAGTTCTTC.

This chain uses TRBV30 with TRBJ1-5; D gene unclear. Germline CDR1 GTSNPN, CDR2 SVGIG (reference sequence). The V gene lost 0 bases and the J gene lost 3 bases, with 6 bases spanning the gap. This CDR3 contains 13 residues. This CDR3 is CAWSVGPNQPQHF. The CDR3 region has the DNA TGTGCCTGGAGTGTAGGGCCCAATCAGCCCCAGCATTTT.

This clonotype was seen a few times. CDR3 loop: CASSLGLPLTGELFF. The CDR3 coding sequence is TGTGCCAGCAGCTTGGGACTCCCTTTGACCGGGGAGCTGTTTTTT. The chain employs TRBV7-9 and TRBJ2-2; D might be TRBD2 (6 bases). V was clipped by 3 bases and J by 5 bases, with 13 bases between them. The germline V gene encodes CDR1 SEHNR and CDR2 FQNEAQ (reference sequence). CDR3 length: 15 amino acids.

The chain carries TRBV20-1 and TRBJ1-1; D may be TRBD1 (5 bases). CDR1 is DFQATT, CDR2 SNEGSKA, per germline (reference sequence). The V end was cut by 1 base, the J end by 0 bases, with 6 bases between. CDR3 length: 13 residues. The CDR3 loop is CSARVTVNTEAFF. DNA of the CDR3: TGCAGTGCTAGAGTGACAGTGAACACTGAAGCTTTCTTT.

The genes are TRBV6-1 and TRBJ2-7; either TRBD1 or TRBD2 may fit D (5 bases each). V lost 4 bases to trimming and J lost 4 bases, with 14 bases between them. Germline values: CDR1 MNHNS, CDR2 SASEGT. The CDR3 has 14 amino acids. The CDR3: CASSGLLGVYEQYF. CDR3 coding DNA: TGTGCCAGCAGTGGGCTCCTGGGGGTATACGAGCAGTACTTC.

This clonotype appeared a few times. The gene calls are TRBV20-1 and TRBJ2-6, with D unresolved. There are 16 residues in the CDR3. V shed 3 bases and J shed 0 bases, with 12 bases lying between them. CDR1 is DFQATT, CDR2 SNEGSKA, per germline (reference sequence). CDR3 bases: TGCAGTGCTAGTGTTAGTCCATCCTCTGGGGCCAACGTCCTGACTTTC. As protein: CSASVSPSSGANVLTF.

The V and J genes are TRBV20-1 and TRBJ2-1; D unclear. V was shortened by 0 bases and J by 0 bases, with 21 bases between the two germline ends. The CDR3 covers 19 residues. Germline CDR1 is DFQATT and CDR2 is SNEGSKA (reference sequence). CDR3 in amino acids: CSARDVFSSGRSSYNEQFF. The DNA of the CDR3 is TGCAGTGCTAGAGATGTGTTCAGTAGTGGTAGGAGCTCCTACAATGAGCAGTTCTTC.

This chain's CDR3 is CASTGLAGGTEQFF. The DNA of the CDR3 is TGTGCCAGCACAGGGCTAGCGGGAGGCACTGAGCAGTTCTTC. The J gene is TRBJ2-1, the V gene TRBV2; 11 bases line up with TRBD2. There are 14 residues in the CDR3. The V and J ends lost 7 bases and 9 bases, in that order; junction bases with no gene match: 8. Germline V gene sequence: CDR1 SNHLY, CDR2 FYNNEI.

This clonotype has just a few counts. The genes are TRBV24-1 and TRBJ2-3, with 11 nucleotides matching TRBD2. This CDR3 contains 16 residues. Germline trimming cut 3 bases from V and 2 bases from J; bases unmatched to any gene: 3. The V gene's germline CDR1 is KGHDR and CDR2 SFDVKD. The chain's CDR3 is CATSDRLAGTTDTQYF. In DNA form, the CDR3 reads TGTGCCACCAGTGATCGACTAGCGGGGACCACAGATACGCAGTATTTT.

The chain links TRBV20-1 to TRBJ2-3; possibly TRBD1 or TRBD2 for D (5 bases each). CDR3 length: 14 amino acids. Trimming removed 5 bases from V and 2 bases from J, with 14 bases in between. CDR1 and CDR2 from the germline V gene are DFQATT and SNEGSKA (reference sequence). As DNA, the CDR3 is TGCAGTGCTTTCCGGGACCAATTCACAGATACGCAGTATTTT. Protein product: CSAFRDQFTDTQYF.

The CDR3 reads CASRGSGGAGETQYF. The DNA of the CDR3 is TGTGCCAGCAGGGGGTCGGGGGGCGCGGGGGAGACCCAGTACTTC. The V gene is TRBV6-1, the J gene TRBJ2-5, with D maybe TRBD2 (7 bases). Germline V lookup: CDR1 MNHNS, CDR2 SASEGT. The CDR3 totals 15 residues. V was pared by 6 bases and J by 5 bases, with 19 bases between.

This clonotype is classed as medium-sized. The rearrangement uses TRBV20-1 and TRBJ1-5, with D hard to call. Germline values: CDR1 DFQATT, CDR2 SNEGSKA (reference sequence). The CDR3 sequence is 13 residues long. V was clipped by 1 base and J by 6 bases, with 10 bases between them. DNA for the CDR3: TGCAGTGCTAGAGGGTCAGAGGCTCAGCCCCAGCATTTT. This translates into CSARGSEAQPQHF.

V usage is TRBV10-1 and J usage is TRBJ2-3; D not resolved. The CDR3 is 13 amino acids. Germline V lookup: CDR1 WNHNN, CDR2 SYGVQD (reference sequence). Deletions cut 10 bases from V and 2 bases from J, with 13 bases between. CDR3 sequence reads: CATPVEFTDTQYF. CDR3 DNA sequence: TGCGCCACCCCCGTTGAGTTCACAGATACGCAGTATTTT.

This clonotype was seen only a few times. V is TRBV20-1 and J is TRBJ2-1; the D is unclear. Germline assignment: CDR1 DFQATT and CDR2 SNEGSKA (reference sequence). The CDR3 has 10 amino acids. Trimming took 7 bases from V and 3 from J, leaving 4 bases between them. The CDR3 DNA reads TGCAGTGTGGGCTACAATGAGCAGTTCTTC. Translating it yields CSVGYNEQFF.

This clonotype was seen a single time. The CDR3 DNA is TGTGCCACCAGTGATCCGCCCGGGACAGGGACGCAAGAGACCCAGTACTTC. Protein sequence: CATSDPPGTGTQETQYF. The chain employs TRBV24-1 and TRBJ2-5; 9 nucleotides agree with TRBD1. CDR1 and CDR2 from the germline V gene are KGHDR and SFDVKD. This CDR3 spans 17 amino acids. V lost 3 bases and J lost 2; bases outside the gene matches: 9.

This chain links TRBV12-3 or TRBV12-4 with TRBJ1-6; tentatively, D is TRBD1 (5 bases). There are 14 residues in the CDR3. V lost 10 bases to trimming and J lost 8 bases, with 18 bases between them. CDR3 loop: CATGRGGFDSPLHF. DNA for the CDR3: TGTGCCACCGGACGGGGGGGGTTCGATTCACCCCTCCACTTT.

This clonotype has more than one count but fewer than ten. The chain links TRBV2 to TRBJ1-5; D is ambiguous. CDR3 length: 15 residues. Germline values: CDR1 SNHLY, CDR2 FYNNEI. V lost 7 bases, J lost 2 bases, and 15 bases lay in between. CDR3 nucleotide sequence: TGTGCCAGCAACGAGCCCAAGGCAGGCAATCAGCCCCAGCATTTT. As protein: CASNEPKAGNQPQHF.

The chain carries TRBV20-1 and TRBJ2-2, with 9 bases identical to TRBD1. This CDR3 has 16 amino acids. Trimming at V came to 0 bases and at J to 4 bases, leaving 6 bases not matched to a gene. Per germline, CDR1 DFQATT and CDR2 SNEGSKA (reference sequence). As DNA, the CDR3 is TGCAGTGCTAGAGAGCCTGGACAGGGGAGCACCGGGGAGCTGTTTTTT. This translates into CSAREPGQGSTGELFF.